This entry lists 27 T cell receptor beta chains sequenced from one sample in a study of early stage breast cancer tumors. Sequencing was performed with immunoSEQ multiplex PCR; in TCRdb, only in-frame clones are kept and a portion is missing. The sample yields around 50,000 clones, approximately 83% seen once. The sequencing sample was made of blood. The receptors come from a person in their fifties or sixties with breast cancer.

This CDR3 reads CASGWSQITDTQYF. CDR3 DNA sequence: TGTGCCAGCGGTTGGAGCCAAATCACAGATACGCAGTATTTT. This rearrangement joins TRBV6-5 to TRBJ2-3; D is unclear. The germline V gene encodes CDR1 MNHEY and CDR2 SVGAGI. The CDR3 runs 14 residues. V lost 8 bases and J lost 2, with 14 bases in between.

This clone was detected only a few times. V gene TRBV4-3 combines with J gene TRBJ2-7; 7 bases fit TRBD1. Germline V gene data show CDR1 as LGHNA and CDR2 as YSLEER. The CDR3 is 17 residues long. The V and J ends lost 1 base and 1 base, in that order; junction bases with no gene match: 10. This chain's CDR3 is CASSQGGPGQPSYEQYF. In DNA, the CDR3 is TGCGCCAGCAGCCAAGGGGGACCGGGACAGCCTTCCTACGAGCAGTACTTC.

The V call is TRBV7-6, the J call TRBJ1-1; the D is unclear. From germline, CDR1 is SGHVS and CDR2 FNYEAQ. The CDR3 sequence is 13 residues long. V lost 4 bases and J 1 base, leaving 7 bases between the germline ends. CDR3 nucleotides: TGTGCCAGCAGCTCACAAGAGAACACTGAAGCTTTCTTT. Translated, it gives CASSSQENTEAFF.

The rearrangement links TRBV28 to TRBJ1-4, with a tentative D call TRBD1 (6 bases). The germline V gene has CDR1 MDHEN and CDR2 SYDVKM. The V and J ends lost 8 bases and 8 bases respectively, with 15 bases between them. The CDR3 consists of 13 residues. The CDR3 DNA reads TGTGCCAGCCTAGAACAGGGAATAGAAAAACTGTTTTTT. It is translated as CASLEQGIEKLFF.

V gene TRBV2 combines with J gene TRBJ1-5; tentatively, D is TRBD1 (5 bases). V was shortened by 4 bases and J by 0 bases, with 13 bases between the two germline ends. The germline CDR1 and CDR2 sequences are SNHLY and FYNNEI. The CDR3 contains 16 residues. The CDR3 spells CASSGLGEYSNQPQHF. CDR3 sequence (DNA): TGTGCCAGCAGTGGCCTGGGGGAATATAGCAATCAGCCCCAGCATTTT.

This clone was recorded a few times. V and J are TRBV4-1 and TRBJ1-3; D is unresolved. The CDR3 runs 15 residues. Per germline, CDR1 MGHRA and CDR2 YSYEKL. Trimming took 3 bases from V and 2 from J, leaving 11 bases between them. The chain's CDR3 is CASSQLGIAGNTIYF. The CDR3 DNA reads TGCGCCAGCAGCCAGTTAGGGATCGCTGGAAACACCATATATTTT.

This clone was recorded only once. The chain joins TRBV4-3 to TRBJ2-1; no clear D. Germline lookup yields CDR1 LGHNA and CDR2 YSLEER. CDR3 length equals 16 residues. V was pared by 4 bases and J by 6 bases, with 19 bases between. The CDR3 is CASSPLWNSYGNEQFF. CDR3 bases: TGCGCCAGCAGCCCGTTATGGAACTCCTACGGCAATGAGCAGTTCTTC.

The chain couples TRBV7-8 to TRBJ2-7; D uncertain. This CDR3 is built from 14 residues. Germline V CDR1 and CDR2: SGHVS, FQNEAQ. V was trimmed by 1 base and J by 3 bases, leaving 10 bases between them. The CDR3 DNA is TGTGCCAGCAGCTTAGTTGGCAGTCACTACGAGCAGTACTTC. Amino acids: CASSLVGSHYEQYF.

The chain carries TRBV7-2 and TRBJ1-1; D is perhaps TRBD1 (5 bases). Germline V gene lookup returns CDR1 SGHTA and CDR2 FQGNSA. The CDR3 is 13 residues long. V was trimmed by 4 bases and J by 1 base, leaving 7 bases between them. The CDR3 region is CASSSGRNTEAFF. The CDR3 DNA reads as TGTGCCAGCAGCTCAGGGAGGAACACTGAAGCTTTCTTT.

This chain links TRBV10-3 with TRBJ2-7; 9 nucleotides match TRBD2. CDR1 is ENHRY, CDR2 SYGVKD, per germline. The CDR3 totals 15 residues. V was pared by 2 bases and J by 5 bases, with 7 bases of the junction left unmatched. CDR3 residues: CAISEGREGTHEQYF. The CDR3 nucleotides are TGTGCCATCAGTGAGGGGCGGGAGGGAACCCACGAGCAGTACTTC.

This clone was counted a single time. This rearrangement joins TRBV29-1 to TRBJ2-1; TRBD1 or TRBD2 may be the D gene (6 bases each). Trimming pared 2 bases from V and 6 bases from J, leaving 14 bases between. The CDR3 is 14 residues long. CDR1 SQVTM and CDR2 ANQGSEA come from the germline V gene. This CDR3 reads CSVERGALGNEQFF. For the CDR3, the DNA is TGCAGCGTTGAAAGGGGGGCGCTGGGCAATGAGCAGTTCTTC.

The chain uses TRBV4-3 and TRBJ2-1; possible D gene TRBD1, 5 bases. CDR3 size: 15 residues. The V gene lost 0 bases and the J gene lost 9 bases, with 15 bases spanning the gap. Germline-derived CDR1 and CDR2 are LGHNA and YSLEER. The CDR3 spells CASSQDRQGFGEQFF. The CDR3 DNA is TGCGCCAGCAGCCAAGATCGGCAGGGTTTTGGTGAGCAGTTCTTC.

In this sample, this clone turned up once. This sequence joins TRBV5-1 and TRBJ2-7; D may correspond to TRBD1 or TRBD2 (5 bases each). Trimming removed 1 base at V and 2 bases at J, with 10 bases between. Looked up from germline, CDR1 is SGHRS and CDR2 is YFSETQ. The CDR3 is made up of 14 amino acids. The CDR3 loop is CASSLTGTTYEQYF. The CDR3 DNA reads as TGCGCCAGCAGCTTGACCGGGACCACCTACGAGCAGTACTTC.

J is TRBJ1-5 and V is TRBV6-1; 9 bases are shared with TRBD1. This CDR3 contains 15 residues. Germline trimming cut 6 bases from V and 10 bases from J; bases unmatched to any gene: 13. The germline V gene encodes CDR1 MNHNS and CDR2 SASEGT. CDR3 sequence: CASRVDRGTDDPQHF. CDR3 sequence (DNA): TGTGCCAGCAGAGTAGACAGGGGGACAGACGATCCCCAGCATTTT.

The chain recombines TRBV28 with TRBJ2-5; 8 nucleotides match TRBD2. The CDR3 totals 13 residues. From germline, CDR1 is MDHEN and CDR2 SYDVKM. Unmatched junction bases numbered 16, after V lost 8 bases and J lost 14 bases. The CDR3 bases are TGTGCCAGCGACCGGGACGGCGGGGGGAGTGGTTACTTC. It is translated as CASDRDGGGSGYF.

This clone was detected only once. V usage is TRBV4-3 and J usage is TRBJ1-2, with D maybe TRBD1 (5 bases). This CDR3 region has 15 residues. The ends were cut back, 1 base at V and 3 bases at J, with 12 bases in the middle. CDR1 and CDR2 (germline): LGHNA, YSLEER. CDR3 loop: CASSQAQGAYYGYTF. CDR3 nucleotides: TGCGCCAGCAGCCAAGCCCAGGGTGCGTACTATGGCTACACCTTC.

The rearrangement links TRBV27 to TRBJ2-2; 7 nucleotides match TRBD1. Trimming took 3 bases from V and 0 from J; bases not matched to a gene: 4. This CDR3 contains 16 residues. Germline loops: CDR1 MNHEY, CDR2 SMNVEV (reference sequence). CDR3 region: CASSLHGTANTGELFF. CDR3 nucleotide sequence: TGTGCCAGCAGTTTGCACGGGACAGCGAACACCGGGGAGCTGTTTTTT.

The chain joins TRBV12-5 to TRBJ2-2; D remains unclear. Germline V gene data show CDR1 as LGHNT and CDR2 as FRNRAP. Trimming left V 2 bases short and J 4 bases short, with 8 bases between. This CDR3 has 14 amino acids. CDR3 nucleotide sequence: TGTGCTAGTGGTTTGTCAGGTGGCACCGGGGAGCTGTTTTTT. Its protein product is CASGLSGGTGELFF. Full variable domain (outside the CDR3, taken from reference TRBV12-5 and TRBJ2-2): DARVTQTPRHKVTEMGQEVTMRCQPILGHNTVFWYRQTMMQGLELLAYFRNRAPLDDSGMPKDRFSAEMPDATLATLKIQPSEPRDSAVYFCASGLSGGTGELFFGEGSRLTVL.

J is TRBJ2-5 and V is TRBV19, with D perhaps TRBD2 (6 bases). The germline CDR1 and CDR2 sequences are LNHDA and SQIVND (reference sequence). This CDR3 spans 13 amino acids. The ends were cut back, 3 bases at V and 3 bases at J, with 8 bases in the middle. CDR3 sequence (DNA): TGTGCCAGTAGTATTAGCGGAAAAGAGACCCAGTACTTC. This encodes CASSISGKETQYF.

The CDR3 region is CASSSLGLPNTGELFF. CDR3 DNA: TGTGCCAGTAGTTCTCTGGGACTGCCGAACACCGGGGAGCTGTTTTTT. The chain recombines TRBV19 with TRBJ2-2; perhaps TRBD2 as D (6 bases). This CDR3 has 16 residues. Germline CDR1 LNHDA, CDR2 SQIVND (reference sequence). The V gene lost 5 bases and the J gene lost 0 bases, with 13 bases spanning the gap.

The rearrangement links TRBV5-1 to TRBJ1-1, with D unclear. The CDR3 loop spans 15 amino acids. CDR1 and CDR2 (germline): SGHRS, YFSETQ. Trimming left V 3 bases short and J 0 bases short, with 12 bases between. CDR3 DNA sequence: TGCGCCAGCAGCTCCAACGGAGGGATGAACACTGAAGCTTTCTTT. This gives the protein CASSSNGGMNTEAFF.

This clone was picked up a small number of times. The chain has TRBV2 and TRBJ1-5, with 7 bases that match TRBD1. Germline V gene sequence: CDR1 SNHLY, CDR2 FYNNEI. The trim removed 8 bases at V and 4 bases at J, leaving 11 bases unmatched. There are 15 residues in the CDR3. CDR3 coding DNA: TGTGCCAGCGATCAAGGGGGACAGATAAATCAGCCCCAGCATTTT. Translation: CASDQGGQINQPQHF.

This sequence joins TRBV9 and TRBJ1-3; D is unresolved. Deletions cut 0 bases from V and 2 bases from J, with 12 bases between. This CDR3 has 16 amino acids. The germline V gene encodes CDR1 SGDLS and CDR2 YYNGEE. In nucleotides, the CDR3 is TGTGCCAGCAGCGTAGGCAGTCTCCTTACTGGAAACACCATATATTTT. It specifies CASSVGSLLTGNTIYF. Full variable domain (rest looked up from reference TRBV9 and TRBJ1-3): DSGVTQTPKHLITATGQRVTLRCSPRSGDLSVYWYQQSLDQGLQFLIQYYNGEERAKGNILERFSAQQFPDLHSELNLSSLELGDSALYFCASSVGSLLTGNTIYFGEGSWLTVV.

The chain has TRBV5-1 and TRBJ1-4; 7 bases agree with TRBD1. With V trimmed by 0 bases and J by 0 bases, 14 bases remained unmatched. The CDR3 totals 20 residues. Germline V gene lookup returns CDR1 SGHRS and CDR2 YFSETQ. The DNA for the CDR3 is TGCGCCAGCAGCTTGGATCCCTTGACAGGGCTAAGCTCAACTAATGAAAAACTGTTTTTT. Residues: CASSLDPLTGLSSTNEKLFF.

This CDR3 is CASTPGQGSYEQYF. CDR3 bases: TGTGCCAGCACCCCGGGACAGGGGTCCTACGAGCAGTACTTC. The chain links TRBV6-6 to TRBJ2-7; 10 bases line up with TRBD1. This CDR3 is built from 14 residues. V was clipped by 7 bases and J by 1 base; unmatched bases: 4. From germline, CDR1 is MNHNY and CDR2 SVGAGI (reference sequence).

The CDR3 coding sequence is TGTGCCAGCAGTCCAGGACTAGCGGGGGACCGTTACAATGAGCAGTTCTTC. It yields the protein CASSPGLAGDRYNEQFF. This chain joins TRBV28 and TRBJ2-1, with 13 positions matching TRBD2. The CDR3 is 17 amino acids. Unmatched junction bases numbered 8, after V lost 5 bases and J lost 4 bases. CDR1 and CDR2 (germline): MDHEN, SYDVKM.

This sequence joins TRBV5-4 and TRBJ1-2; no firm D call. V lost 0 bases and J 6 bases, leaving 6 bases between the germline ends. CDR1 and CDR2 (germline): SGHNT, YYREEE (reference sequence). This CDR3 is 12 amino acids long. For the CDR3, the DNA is TGTGCCAGCAGCTTGGATGGGGATGGCTACACCTTC. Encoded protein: CASSLDGDGYTF.